There are a few counts of the clone carrying this T cell receptor (beta chain). Its specificity is not known. This sample was taken from a study of blood T cells in healthy people across ages. Alongside a J-beta primer mix, a sample-barcoded 5' primer served in a second PCR lasting about 7 to 12 cycles. Each CDR3 protein gets one entry after TCRdb re-called the 5' RACE reads with MiXCR. This sample carries approximately 600,000 distinct CDR3 sequences, under 65% of them seen once, and the ten largest clones take 30% to 40%. At least 6 micrograms of total RNA were extracted per sample. Per the germline V gene, CDR1 is SGHKS and CDR2 is YYEKEE (reference sequence). The CDR3 runs 18 residues. The V and J ends lost 0 bases and 5 bases, in that order; junction bases with no gene match: 10. Notes on the study in general: In these data, TCR beta diversity tracked strongly with naive T cell percentage. In older individuals, TCR beta diversity per million T cells was lower, falling roughly linearly with age.

Sequencing was done on a sample of blood. The TCR was taken from a man aged 55 to 70 in good health. The chain uses TRBV5-5 and TRBJ2-5; 13 positions agree with TRBD2. The CDR3, as DNA: TGTGCCAGCAGCTTGGGAGGTCAACTAGCGGGGGGGCATGAGACCCAGTACTTC. Residues: CASSLGGQLAGGHETQYF. Full variable domain (remainder filled in from reference TRBV5-5 and TRBJ2-5): DAGVTQSPTHLIKTRGQQVTLRCSPISGHKSVSWYQQVLGQGPQFIFQYYEKEERGRGNFPDRFSARQFPNYSSELNVNALLLGDSALYLCASSLGGQLAGGHETQYFGPGTRLLVL.